The 23 T cell receptor beta chains given below trace back to one sample, sequenced in a study of CD8 T cells in Susac syndrome. An input of 0.5 to 1 ug of RNA was subjected to reverse transcription using random hexamers. TCRdb analysed the immunoSEQ multiplex PCR reads with MiXCR anew, one entry per CDR3 protein. The table lists about 90,000 distinct CDR3 sequences, approximately 96% of them singletons. Sample: CD8+ T cells from PBMCs. These receptors were collected from a human donor with Susac syndrome.

This chain uses TRBV27 with TRBJ2-1; unclear D gene. V dropped 4 bases and J dropped 9 bases, with 13 bases sitting between them. This CDR3 contains 13 residues. Germline V gene sequence: CDR1 MNHEY, CDR2 SMNVEV (reference sequence). The CDR3 here is CASSSRVPAEQFF. The CDR3, as DNA: TGTGCCAGCAGTTCCCGAGTACCGGCTGAGCAGTTCTTC.

The chain has TRBV20-1 and TRBJ1-5; TRBD1 might be the D (6 bases). The V end was cut by 1 base, the J end by 7 bases, with 26 bases between. From germline, CDR1 is DFQATT and CDR2 SNEGSKA (reference sequence). This CDR3 has 18 amino acids. The CDR3 is CSARGREPPTGRGQPQHF. CDR3 DNA sequence: TGCAGTGCTAGAGGACGTGAACCTCCCACAGGGCGGGGACAGCCCCAGCATTTT.

This chain links TRBV30 with TRBJ2-3; TRBD2 matches at 11 bases. Germline CDR1 GTSNPN, CDR2 SVGIG (reference sequence). The CDR3 contains 15 residues. V lost 4 bases, J lost 2 bases, and 5 bases stayed unmatched. CDR3 nucleotide sequence: TGTGCCTGGACTCGACTAGCGGGGTTCACAGATACGCAGTATTTT. Residues: CAWTRLAGFTDTQYF.

This clonotype was counted once. The J gene is TRBJ1-4, the V gene TRBV7-9; tentatively, D is TRBD1 (5 bases). V was trimmed by 4 bases and J by 5 bases, leaving 11 bases between them. Per germline, CDR1 SEHNR and CDR2 FQNEAQ (reference sequence). CDR3 length equals 14 residues. For the CDR3, the DNA is TGTGCCAGCAGCTCCCTGGGGCTGAATGAAAAACTGTTTTTT. Its translation is CASSSLGLNEKLFF.

V usage is TRBV20-1 and J usage is TRBJ2-5; D not certain. The CDR3 is 11 residues long. Germline values: CDR1 DFQATT, CDR2 SNEGSKA (reference sequence). Trimming removed 5 bases from V and 2 bases from J, with 6 bases in between. CDR3 sequence reads: CSAGPQETQYF. The CDR3, as DNA: TGCAGTGCTGGACCGCAAGAGACCCAGTACTTC.

This clonotype was seen more than once but under ten times. The chain has TRBV18 and TRBJ2-5; D might be TRBD2 (5 bases). The germline V and J ends were trimmed by 4 bases and 2 bases, with 8 bases remaining between them. Germline CDR1 reads KGHSH; CDR2 reads LQKENI. CDR3 size: 13 residues. CDR3 in amino acids: CASSRAGQETQYF. The CDR3 DNA is TGTGCCAGCTCACGTGCGGGTCAAGAGACCCAGTACTTC.

The chain joins TRBV19 to TRBJ1-1; 8 bases map to TRBD1. The V segment lost 5 bases and the J segment 8 bases; nucleotides outside the gene matches: 4. The CDR3 spans 12 residues. Germline CDR1 LNHDA, CDR2 SQIVND (reference sequence). The CDR3 nucleotides read TGTGCCAGTAGTTCACGGACAGGGGAAGCTTTCTTT. It encodes CASSSRTGEAFF.

V usage is TRBV9 and J usage is TRBJ1-1, with D unclear. V was pared by 6 bases and J by 3 bases, with 15 bases between. The V gene's germline CDR1 is SGDLS and CDR2 YYNGEE. The CDR3 is 14 amino acids. In DNA form, the CDR3 reads TGTGCCAGCACCCCAGACGGCGGAGACACTGAAGCTTTCTTT. It translates to CASTPDGGDTEAFF.

The chain employs TRBV12-3 or TRBV12-4 and TRBJ1-5; no firm D call. There are 16 residues in the CDR3. V lost 3 bases, J lost 4 bases, and 16 bases lay in between. CDR3 in amino acids: CASSFGPVGSNQPQHF. The CDR3 coding sequence is TGTGCCAGCAGTTTCGGACCCGTGGGTTCAAATCAGCCCCAGCATTTT.

The V gene is TRBV20-1, the J gene TRBJ1-2, with D tentatively TRBD1 (6 bases). The CDR3 has 14 residues. The germline CDR1 and CDR2 sequences are DFQATT and SNEGSKA (reference sequence). Deletions cut 5 bases from V and 6 bases from J, with 19 bases between. CDR3 nucleotide sequence: TGCAGTGCTCGCCTCAGGGGAACTCCTAATGGCTACACCTTC. This codes for CSARLRGTPNGYTF.

V usage is TRBV15 and J usage is TRBJ2-6; weak D call: TRBD1 (6 bases). This CDR3 has 17 amino acids. Germline values: CDR1 LNHNV, CDR2 YYDKDF (reference sequence). V dropped 1 base and J dropped 0 bases, with 10 bases sitting between them. Here the CDR3 reads CATSRVDSLSGANVLTF. In nucleotides, the CDR3 is TGTGCCACCAGCAGAGTGGACAGCCTCTCTGGGGCCAACGTCCTGACTTTC.

This clonotype was recorded only once. The genes are TRBV20-1 and TRBJ2-3, with D perhaps TRBD1 (6 bases). The CDR3 covers 15 residues. Germline CDR1 is DFQATT and CDR2 is SNEGSKA (reference sequence). The V end was cut by 3 bases, the J end by 6 bases, with 19 bases between. CDR3 sequence: CSASRSPGVTDTQYF. The CDR3 DNA sequence: TGCAGTGCTAGTCGTTCCCCAGGGGTCACCGATACGCAGTATTTT.

This rearrangement joins TRBV20-1 to TRBJ2-4, with 8 bases fitting TRBD2. Germline V gene lookup returns CDR1 DFQATT and CDR2 SNEGSKA (reference sequence). V shed 2 bases, J shed 6 bases, and the junction held 6 bases outside the gene matches. This CDR3 spans 14 amino acids. The DNA of the CDR3 is TGCAGTGCTAGACGGGAGGGCCCGCCAAACATTCAGTACTTC. Amino acid sequence: CSARREGPPNIQYF.

The chain has TRBV29-1 and TRBJ2-5; D not certain. Trimming shortened V by 0 bases and J by 4 bases, and 30 bases separated the two germline ends. Germline CDR1 and CDR2: SQVTM and ANQGSEA. The CDR3 totals 20 residues. Here the CDR3 reads CSVEDLLTHVGEGWGETQYF. CDR3 coding DNA: TGCAGCGTTGAAGATCTTCTCACCCACGTAGGAGAAGGGTGGGGAGAGACCCAGTACTTC. The full variable domain, with the rest looked up from reference TRBV29-1 and TRBJ2-5, is SAVISQKPSRDICQRGTSLTIQCQVDSQVTMMFWYRQQPGQSLTLIATANQGSEATYESGFVIDKFPISRPNLTFSTLTVSNMSPEDSSIYLCSVEDLLTHVGEGWGETQYFGPGTRLLVL.

The chain carries TRBV20-1 and TRBJ1-2; maybe TRBD1 (5 bases). Germline V gene sequence: CDR1 DFQATT, CDR2 SNEGSKA (reference sequence). The V end lost 5 bases, the J end lost 4 bases, and 17 bases lay between the germline ends. CDR3 length: 14 amino acids. Written as DNA, the CDR3 is TGCAGTGCTGTGGACACCAGAAGGACCTATGGCTACACCTTC. It yields the protein CSAVDTRRTYGYTF.

This rearrangement joins TRBV6-5 to TRBJ2-7; 10 bases agree with TRBD2. The V gene's germline CDR1 is MNHEY and CDR2 SVGAGI. V lost 0 bases, J lost 5 bases, and 13 bases stayed unmatched. The CDR3 spans 18 residues. In DNA form, the CDR3 reads TGTGCCAGCAGTTACTCGAGGCTAGCGGGGGAAGGGAGGGACGAGCAGTACTTC. Amino acid sequence: CASSYSRLAGEGRDEQYF.

This chain links TRBV29-1 with TRBJ2-3; D gene uncertain. This CDR3 is built from 13 residues. V lost 4 bases and J 5 bases, leaving 13 bases between the germline ends. Looked up from germline, CDR1 is SQVTM and CDR2 is ANQGSEA. The CDR3 is CSVAGPEVDTQYF. Written as DNA, the CDR3 is TGCAGCGTTGCAGGTCCAGAAGTAGATACGCAGTATTTT.

This chain connects TRBV2 to TRBJ2-3; 8 bases fit TRBD2. After removal of 6 bases from V and 3 bases from J, the junction contained 2 bases not matched to a gene. The length of the CDR3 is 13 residues. Per germline, CDR1 SNHLY and CDR2 FYNNEI. For the CDR3, the DNA is TGTGCCAGCAGCGGGGGGGCAACAGATACGCAGTATTTT. Its protein is CASSGGATDTQYF.

This sequence joins TRBV3-1 and TRBJ1-2; tentatively, D is TRBD1 (5 bases). Deletions cut 1 base from V and 4 bases from J, with 13 bases between. Looked up from germline, CDR1 is LGHDT and CDR2 is YNNKEL (reference sequence). This CDR3 comprises 15 residues. CDR3 amino acids: CASSQVEGLIYGYTF. CDR3 sequence (DNA): TGTGCCAGCAGCCAAGTGGAGGGACTCATCTATGGCTACACCTTC.

This clonotype was counted only a few times. This chain uses TRBV7-8 with TRBJ1-2; D may be TRBD1 (5 bases). The V end was cut by 1 base, the J end by 1 base, with 7 bases between. The germline CDR1 and CDR2 sequences are SGHVS and FQNEAQ. The CDR3 contains 14 residues. CDR3 bases: TGTGCCAGCAGCTTAGGGGGCGATAACTATGGCTACACCTTC. This encodes CASSLGGDNYGYTF. The whole variable domain, remainder taken from reference TRBV7-8 and TRBJ1-2, is GAGVSQSPRYKVAKRGQDVALRCDPISGHVSLFWYQQALGQGPEFLTYFQNEAQLDKSGLPSDRFFAERPEGSVSTLKIQRTQQEDSAVYLCASSLGGDNYGYTFGSGTRLTVV.

This rearrangement joins TRBV5-1 to TRBJ2-2; D remains unclear. The CDR3 has 14 amino acids. CDR1 SGHRS and CDR2 YFSETQ come from the germline V gene. V was trimmed by 1 base and J by 1 base, leaving 5 bases between them. CDR3 residues: CASSLLGNTGELFF. For the CDR3, the DNA is TGCGCCAGCAGCTTGCTGGGGAACACCGGGGAGCTGTTTTTT.

The chain combines TRBV9 with TRBJ2-5, with D unclear. Per the germline V gene, CDR1 is SGDLS and CDR2 is YYNGEE. The CDR3 loop spans 13 amino acids. V gave up 2 bases and J gave up 5 bases, with 10 bases separating them. The DNA of the CDR3 is TGTGCCAGCAGCGTCCAAAGTCCCGAGACCCAGTACTTC. Encoded protein: CASSVQSPETQYF.

The V gene is TRBV28, the J gene TRBJ1-4, with TRBD1 identical over 11 bases. Trimming at V came to 6 bases and at J to 8 bases, leaving 11 bases not matched to a gene. The CDR3 is 16 amino acids. CDR1 is MDHEN, CDR2 SYDVKM, per germline. The CDR3 nucleotides read TGTGCCAGCAGCAAGCGGGACAGGGGGTCTAGGGAAAAACTGTTTTTT. Translating it yields CASSKRDRGSREKLFF.